This T cell receptor beta chain appears in the sequencing data of a study of blood T cell repertoires in COVID-19 (dated by TCRdb to 2020 to 2021). For the study in its entirety: The collaborator samples originated in the United States, Italy and Spain and spanned the acute and convalescent phases of COVID-19. The repertoires were released in a freely available public database intended as a resource for research on the immune response to SARS-CoV-2. Samples came from the ongoing ImmuneRACE study (first 160 participants) plus 1,254 subjects from 6 global collaborators. Where available, HLA class I and class II types were taken from metadata supplied by the sample provider and were not determined by assay-based typing. Deeply sampled blood TCRbeta repertoires from subjects exposed to, actively infected with, or recovered from COVID-19 were included in the dataset. A de-identified subject ID, COVID-19 status, age in years and sex were almost always included in the sample metadata. The prospective study material was composed of cDNA or gDNA derived from T cells, B-cell-depleted T cells, or PBMCs.

TCRbeta CDR3 regions were amplified from genomic DNA using the immunoSEQ Assay, a bias-controlled multiplex PCR. The original methods were these. Nucleated cell counts per sample were estimated from amplification of reference gene primers within the assay. Sequence reads were collapsed and filtered to measure the absolute abundance of every unique TCRbeta CDR3 rearrangement. For each sample, productive Simpson clonality was calculated as the square root of Simpson's diversity index across productive rearrangements. TCRdb carries this immuneACCESS record with in-frame sequences only. Its versions omit some clonotypes, under half of them owing to an unresolved V gene in the studies checked, with the rest unexplained. Clone size and the V and J calls come from that table; the DNA yielded D and trimming. The sample table lists roughly 140,000 clones, about 86% of them with a count of one. The ten largest clones take up approximately 7.3% of the sample.

Enrolling through a virtual design, the prospective study's participants ranged in age from roughly 18 to 89 years and lived across 24 United States geographic areas. In the prospective study, participants were assigned to cohorts based on the clinical history participants reported in a screening survey and a study questionnaire. ImmuneRACE Cohort 3 recovered participants were defined by two consecutive negative NP/OP PCR tests, healthcare professional clearance, or symptom resolution. Mobile phlebotomists in the prospective study collected whole blood, serum and a nasopharyngeal or oropharyngeal swab from every participant. Over an approximately 2-month period, participants in the prospective study had the option of providing additional blood draws and questionnaires. Before DNA extraction, blood samples from the prospective study were shipped at room temperature or frozen. Overall results and qualifications from the work: Clinical and demographic metadata were provided uncurated, with the amount varying by source and participant.

The CDR3 covers 14 residues, taking in both the cysteine and the phenylalanine. The kept DNA is CDR3 alone, 42 bases in frame from the first base. V loses 7 bases of germline sequence and J loses 4 bases, and the interval between the two ends is 16 bases. The germline V gene encodes CDR1 LNHDA and CDR2 SQIVND (reference sequence). Remarks on this clone: Its antigen remains unidentified. No clone much larger than this one lies a single base away; base qualities are absent.

What was sequenced was PBMCs or T cells enriched from blood (not recorded which). The rearranged chain carries TRBV19 and TRBJ1-2; the D gene assignment is ambiguous. This TCR derives from a man aged 50-60 years who had recovered from COVID-19. The DNA sequence is as follows: TGTGCCAGTAACCCCGAAGTGCGTTCCTATGGCTACACCTTC. Its coded protein is CASNPEVRSYGYTF.